This T cell receptor (beta chain) came from a study of identical twins. Via MiXCR, TCRdb re-called the 5' RACE reads, giving one row per CDR3 protein. The data show some 1,600,000 distinct CDR3 sequences, about 30% seen once. This clonotype was seen more than once but under ten times. The target antigen is unknown. The germline V gene has CDR1 LGHDT and CDR2 YNNKEL (reference sequence). Trimming removed 4 bases at V and 11 bases at J, with 14 bases between. This CDR3 region has 13 residues. Overall study results and limits: Models underpredicted monozygotic twin sharing of out-of-frame TCR alpha. Insertion counts were lower in abundant cord blood beta clonotypes, a trend that memory repertoires did not show. Zero-insertion analyses were open to partial confounding by invariant MAIT and iNKT cells.

The receptor was isolated from a newborn girl in good health. The chain couples TRBV3-1 to TRBJ1-4; D remains unclear. Sequencing was done on a sample of cord blood. As DNA, the CDR3 is TGTGCCAGCAGCCCTGGGCCGCCGGAGAAACTGTTTTTT. It specifies CASSPGPPEKLFF. The whole variable domain, remainder taken from reference TRBV3-1 and TRBJ1-4, is DTAVSQTPKYLVTQMGNDKSIKCEQNLGHDTMYWYKQDSKKFLKIMFSYNNKELIINETVPNRFSPKSPDKAHLNLHINSLELGDSAVYFCASSPGPPEKLFFGSGTQLSVL.